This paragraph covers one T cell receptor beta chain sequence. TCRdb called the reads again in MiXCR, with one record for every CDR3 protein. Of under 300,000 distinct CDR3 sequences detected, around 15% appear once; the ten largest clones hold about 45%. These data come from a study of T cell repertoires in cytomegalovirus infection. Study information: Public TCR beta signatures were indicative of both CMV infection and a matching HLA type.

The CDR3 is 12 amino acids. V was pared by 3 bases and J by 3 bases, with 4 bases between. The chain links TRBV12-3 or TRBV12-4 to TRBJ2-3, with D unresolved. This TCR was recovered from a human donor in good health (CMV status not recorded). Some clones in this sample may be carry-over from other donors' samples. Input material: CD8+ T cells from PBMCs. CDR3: CASSFVTDTQYF. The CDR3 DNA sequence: TGTGCCAGCAGTTTTGTTACAGATACGCAGTATTTT.